This TCR beta chain was obtained from a study of blood T cell repertoires in COVID-19. The overall study: Acute and convalescent COVID-19 specimens originated in the United States, Italy and Spain.

Authors' processing steps: Amplification of reference gene primers provided the estimated nucleated cell counts. Clones were read by immunoSEQ multiplex PCR, and TCRdb kept only the in-frame ones, dropping some. The DNA was the basis for D and trimming; V, J and clone size are from that table. The table lists 250,000 to 300,000 clones, over 75% of them singletons. Individuals drawn from 24 US areas were about 18 to 95 years old. Before being deemed recovered, Cohort 3 donors had two negative PCRs, clearance, or symptom resolution. Source material: PBMCs or T cells enriched from blood (not recorded which). This TCR was recovered from a woman under 40 who had recovered from COVID-19.

In nucleotides, the CDR3 is TGTGCCAGCAGTTACTCCCTAGCGGGAGGCGATGAGCAGTTCTTC. This sequence encodes CASSYSLAGGDEQFF. The chain combines TRBV6-5 with TRBJ2-1, with 11 bases that match TRBD2. In germline, CDR1 is MNHEY, CDR2 SVGAGI. This CDR3 comprises 15 residues. The ends lost 0 bases at V and 8 bases at J; junction bases unmatched: 3.